The TCR beta chain under discussion was sequenced for a study of T cells after yellow fever vaccination. V was cut by 0 bases and J by 6 bases, with 14 bases left in between. This CDR3 is 15 amino acids long. Germline CDR1 SEHNR, CDR2 FQNEAQ (reference sequence). TCRdb re-called the 5' RACE reads through MiXCR, storing one row per CDR3 protein. This sample has some 670,000 distinct CDR3 sequences, with roughly an eighth found just once. The J gene is TRBJ1-2, the V gene TRBV7-9; D may be TRBD1 (6 bases). The sequenced sample was PBMCs, obtained on the day of the yellow fever booster vaccination. The source of this sequence is a man aged 25 to 40 who received the YFV17D yellow fever vaccine. The CDR3 loop reads CASSLALTGSDGYTF. Written as DNA, the CDR3 is TGTGCCAGCAGCTTAGCCCTTACAGGGTCCGATGGCTACACCTTC.